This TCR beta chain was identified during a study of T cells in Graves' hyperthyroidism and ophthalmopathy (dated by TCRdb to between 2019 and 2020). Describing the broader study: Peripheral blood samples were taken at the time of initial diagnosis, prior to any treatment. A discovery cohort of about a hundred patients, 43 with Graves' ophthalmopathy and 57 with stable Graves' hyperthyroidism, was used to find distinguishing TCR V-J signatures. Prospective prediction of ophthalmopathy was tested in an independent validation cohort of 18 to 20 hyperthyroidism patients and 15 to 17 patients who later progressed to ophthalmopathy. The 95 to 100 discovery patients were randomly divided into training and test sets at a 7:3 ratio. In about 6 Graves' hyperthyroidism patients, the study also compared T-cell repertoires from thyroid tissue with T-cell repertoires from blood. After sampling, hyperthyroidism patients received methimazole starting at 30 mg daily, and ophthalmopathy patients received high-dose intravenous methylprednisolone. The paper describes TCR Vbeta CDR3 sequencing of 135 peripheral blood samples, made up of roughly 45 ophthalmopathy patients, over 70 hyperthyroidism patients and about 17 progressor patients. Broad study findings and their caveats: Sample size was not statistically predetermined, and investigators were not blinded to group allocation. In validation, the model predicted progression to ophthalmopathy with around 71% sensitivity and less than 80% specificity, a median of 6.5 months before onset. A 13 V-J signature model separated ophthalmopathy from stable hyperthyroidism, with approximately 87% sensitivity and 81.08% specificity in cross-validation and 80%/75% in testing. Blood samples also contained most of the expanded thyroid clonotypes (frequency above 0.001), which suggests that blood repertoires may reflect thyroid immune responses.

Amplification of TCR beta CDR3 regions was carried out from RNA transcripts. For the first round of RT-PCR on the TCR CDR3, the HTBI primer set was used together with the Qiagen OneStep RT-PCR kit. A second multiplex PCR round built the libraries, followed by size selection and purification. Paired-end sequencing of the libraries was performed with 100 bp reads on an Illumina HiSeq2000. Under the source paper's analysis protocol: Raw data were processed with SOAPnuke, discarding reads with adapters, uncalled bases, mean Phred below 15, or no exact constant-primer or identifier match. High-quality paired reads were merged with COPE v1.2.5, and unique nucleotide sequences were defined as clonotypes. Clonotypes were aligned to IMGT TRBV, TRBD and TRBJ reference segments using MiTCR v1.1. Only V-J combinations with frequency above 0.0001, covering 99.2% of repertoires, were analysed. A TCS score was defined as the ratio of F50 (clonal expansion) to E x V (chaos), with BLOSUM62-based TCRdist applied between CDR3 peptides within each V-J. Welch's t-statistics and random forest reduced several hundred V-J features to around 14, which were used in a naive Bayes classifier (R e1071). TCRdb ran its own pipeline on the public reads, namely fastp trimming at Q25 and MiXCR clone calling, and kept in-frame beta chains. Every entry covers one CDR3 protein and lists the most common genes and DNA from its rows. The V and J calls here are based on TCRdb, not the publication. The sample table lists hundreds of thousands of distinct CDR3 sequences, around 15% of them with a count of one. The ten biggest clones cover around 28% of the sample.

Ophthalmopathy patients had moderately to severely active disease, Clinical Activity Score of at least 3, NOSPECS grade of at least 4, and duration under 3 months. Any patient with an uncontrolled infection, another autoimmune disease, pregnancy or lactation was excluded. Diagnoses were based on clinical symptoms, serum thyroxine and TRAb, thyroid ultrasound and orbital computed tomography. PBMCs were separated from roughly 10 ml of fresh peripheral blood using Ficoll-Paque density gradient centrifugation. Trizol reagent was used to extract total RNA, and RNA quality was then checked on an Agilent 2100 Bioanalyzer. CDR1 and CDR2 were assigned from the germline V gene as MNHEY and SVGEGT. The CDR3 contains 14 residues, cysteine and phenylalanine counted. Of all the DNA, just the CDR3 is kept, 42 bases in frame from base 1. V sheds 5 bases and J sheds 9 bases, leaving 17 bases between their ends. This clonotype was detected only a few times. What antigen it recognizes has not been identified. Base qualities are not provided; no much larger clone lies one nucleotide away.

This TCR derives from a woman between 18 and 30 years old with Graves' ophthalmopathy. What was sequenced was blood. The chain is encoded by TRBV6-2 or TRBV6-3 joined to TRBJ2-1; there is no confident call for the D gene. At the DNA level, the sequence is TGTGCCAGCAGTCGCGGTGACCCAGTCCCTGAGCAGTTCTTC. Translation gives CASSRGDPVPEQFF.